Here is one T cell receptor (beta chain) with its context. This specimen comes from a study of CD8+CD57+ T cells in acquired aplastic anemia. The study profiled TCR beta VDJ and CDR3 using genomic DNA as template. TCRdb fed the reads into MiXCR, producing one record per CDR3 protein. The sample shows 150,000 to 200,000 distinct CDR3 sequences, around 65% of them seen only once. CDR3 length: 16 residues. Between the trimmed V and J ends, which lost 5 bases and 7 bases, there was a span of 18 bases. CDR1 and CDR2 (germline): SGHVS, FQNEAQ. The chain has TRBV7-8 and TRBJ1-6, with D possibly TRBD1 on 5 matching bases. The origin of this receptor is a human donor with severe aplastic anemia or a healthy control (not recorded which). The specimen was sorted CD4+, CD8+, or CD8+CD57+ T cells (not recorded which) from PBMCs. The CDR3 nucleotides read TGTGCCAGCAGCGTAGAAGTAGCGCCAGGGAATTCACCCCTCCACTTT. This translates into CASSVEVAPGNSPLHF.